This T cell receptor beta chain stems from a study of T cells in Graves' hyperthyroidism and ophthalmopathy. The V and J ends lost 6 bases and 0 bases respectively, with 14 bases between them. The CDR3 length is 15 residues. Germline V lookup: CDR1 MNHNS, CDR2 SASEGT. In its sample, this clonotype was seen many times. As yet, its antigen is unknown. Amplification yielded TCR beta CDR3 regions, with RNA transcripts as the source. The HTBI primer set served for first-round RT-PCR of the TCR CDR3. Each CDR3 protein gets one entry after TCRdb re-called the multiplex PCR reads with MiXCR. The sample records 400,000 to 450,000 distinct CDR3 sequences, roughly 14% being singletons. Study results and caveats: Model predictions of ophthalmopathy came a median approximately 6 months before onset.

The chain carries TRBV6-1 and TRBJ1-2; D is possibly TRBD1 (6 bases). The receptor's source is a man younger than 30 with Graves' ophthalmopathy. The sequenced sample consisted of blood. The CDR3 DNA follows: TGTGCCAGCAGGAGGCCAGGGGTAACTAACTATGGCTACACCTTC. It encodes CASRRPGVTNYGYTF.